This entry concerns a single T cell receptor (beta chain). The target antigen is unknown. The junction and the germline gene differ at one end; a read error may be behind it. The PCR used 60 Vbeta and 13 Jbeta primers. The assay was immunoSEQ multiplex PCR, and TCRdb's table has in-frame clones only and misses some. The sample carries approximately 60,000 clones, 70% to 85% recorded once. This entry belongs to a study of cytomegalovirus exposure and HLA in healthy donors. Study findings and constraints: Among the most significant clusters, several appeared linked to common viral pathogens in a later analysis. A later look showed TCR association rates differing by HLA locus, highest for DRB1 and lowest for HLA-C. As a later analysis revealed, most CMV-associated TCR beta chains appeared HLA-restricted.

CDR1 and CDR2 (germline): LNHDA, SQIVND (reference sequence). The CDR3 runs 16 residues. This TCR came from a young man in good health and CMV-seronegative. This chain connects TRBV19 to TRBJ1-1; the match to TRBD1 covers 7 bases. Input material: PBMCs. The CDR3 DNA follows: TGTGCCAGTAGTATGTCGACAGGGTCTATGAACACTGAAGCTTCCTTT. As protein: CASSMSTGSMNTEASF.